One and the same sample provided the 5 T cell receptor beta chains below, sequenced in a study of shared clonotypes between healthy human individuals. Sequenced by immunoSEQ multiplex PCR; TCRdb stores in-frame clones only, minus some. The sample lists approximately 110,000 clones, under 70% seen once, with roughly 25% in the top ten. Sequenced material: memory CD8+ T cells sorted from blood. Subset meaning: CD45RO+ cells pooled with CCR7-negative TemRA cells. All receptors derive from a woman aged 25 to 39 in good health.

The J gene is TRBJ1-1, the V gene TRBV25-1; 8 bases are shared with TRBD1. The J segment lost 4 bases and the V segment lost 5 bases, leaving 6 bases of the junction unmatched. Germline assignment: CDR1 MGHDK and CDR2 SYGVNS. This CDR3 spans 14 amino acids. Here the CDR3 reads CASSTGQGLTEAFF. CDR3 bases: TGTGCCAGCAGTACAGGACAGGGTCTCACTGAAGCTTTCTTT.

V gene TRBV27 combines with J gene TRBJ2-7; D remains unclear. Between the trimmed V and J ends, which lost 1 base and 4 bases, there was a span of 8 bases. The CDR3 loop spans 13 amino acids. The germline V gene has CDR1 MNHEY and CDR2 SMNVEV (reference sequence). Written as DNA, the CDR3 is TGTGCCAGCAGTTTATACTGGGGATACGAGCAGTACTTC. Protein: CASSLYWGYEQYF.

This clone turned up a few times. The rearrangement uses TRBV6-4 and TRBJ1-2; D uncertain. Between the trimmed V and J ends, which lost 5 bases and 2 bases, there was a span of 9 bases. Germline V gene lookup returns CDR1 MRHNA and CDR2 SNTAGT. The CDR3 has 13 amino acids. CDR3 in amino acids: CASSYVGNYGYTF. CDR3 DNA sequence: TGTGCCAGCAGTTATGTTGGGAACTATGGCTACACCTTC.

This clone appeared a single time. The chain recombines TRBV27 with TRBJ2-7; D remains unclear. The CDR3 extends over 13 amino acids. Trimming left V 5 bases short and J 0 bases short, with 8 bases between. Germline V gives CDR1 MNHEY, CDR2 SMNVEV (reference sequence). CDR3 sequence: CASSTWISYEQYF. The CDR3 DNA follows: TGTGCCAGCAGTACTTGGATCTCCTACGAGCAGTACTTC.

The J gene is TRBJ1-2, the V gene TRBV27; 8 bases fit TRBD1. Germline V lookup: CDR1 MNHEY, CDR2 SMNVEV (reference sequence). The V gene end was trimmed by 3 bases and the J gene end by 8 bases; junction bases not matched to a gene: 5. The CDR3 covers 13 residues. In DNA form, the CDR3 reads TGTGCCAGCAGTTTTCAGGGGGCGAGAGGCTACACCTTC. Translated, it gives CASSFQGARGYTF.